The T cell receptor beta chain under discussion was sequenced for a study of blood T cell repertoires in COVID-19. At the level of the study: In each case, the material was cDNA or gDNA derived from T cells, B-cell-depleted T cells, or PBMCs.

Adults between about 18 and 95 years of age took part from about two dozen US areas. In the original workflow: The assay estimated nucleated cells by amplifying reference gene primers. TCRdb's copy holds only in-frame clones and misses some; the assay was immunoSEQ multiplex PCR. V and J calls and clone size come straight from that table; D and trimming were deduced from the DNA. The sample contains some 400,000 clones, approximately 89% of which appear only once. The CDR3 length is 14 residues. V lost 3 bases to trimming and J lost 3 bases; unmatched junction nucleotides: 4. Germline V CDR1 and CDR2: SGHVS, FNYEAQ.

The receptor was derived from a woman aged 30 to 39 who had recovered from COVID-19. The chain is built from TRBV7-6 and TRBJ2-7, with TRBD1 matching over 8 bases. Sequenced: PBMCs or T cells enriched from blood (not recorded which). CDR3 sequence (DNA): TGTGCCAGCAGCTTTCAGGACAGGGTCTACGAGCAGTACTTC. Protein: CASSFQDRVYEQYF.